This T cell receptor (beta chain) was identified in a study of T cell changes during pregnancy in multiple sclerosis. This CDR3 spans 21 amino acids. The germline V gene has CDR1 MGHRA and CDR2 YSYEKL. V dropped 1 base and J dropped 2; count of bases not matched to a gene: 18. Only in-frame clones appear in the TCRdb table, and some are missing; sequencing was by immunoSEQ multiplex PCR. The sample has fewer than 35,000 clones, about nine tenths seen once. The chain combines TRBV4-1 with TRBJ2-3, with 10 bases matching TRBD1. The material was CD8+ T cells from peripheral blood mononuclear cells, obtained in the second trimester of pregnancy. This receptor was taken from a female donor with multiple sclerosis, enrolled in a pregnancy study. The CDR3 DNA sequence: TGCGCCAGCAGCCAAGCGGACAGGGGGTGGACTAGCCCGGAGTTCACAGATACGCAGTATTTT. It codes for CASSQADRGWTSPEFTDTQYF.